Each of the 29 T cell receptor beta chains below was sequenced from the same sample in a study of a mutant IDH1 vaccine in newly diagnosed glioma (dated by TCRdb to the early 2020s). Sample time point, as interpreted from the label and publication: week 35, safety follow-up. Each vaccine dose was 300 ug of a 20-mer mutant IDH1 peptide in Montanide, given subcutaneously with topical imiquimod. The library was built by means of the immunoSEQ multiplex PCR assay. The immuneACCESS repertoire file appears here via TCRdb, limited to in-frame rearrangements. These files lack a portion of the clones; in checked studies, under half of the deficit traces to unresolved V genes, and the cause of the others is not known. The sample table holds 25,000 to 40,000 clones, of which 65% to 85% were seen once. About 9.3% of the sample is held by the ten biggest clonotypes. These receptors' antigens are unknown. The sequenced sample was PBMCs, obtained from a glioma patient whose treatment included an IDH1 peptide vaccine. Source of these receptors: a woman aged 25-40 years with glioma. Some clones in this sample may be carry-over from other donors' samples.

The rearrangement links TRBV27 to TRBJ2-2, with D unresolved. V lost 5 bases, J lost 7 bases, and 17 bases lay in between. The germline V gene has CDR1 MNHEY and CDR2 SMNVEV (reference sequence). The CDR3 is 15 residues long. CDR3 amino acids: CASSGGVVGFGELFF. The CDR3 DNA sequence: TGTGCCAGCAGTGGTGGGGTAGTTGGGTTCGGGGAGCTGTTTTTT.

The chain links TRBV2 to TRBJ2-7, with D perhaps TRBD1 (6 bases). This CDR3 has 15 residues. V lost 0 bases, J lost 3 bases, and 12 bases lay in between. In germline, CDR1 is SNHLY, CDR2 FYNNEI. The CDR3 region is CASSEATQGSYEQYF. The CDR3 coding sequence is TGTGCCAGCAGTGAAGCGACCCAGGGGAGCTACGAGCAGTACTTC.

V gene TRBV5-1 combines with J gene TRBJ1-1; D unclear. V lost 1 base and J lost 2, with 12 bases in between. The CDR3 loop spans 15 amino acids. The germline CDR1 and CDR2 sequences are SGHRS and YFSETQ. CDR3 sequence reads: CASSLRLGRNTEAFF. CDR3 nucleotides: TGCGCCAGCAGCTTGAGGCTGGGCCGTAACACTGAAGCTTTCTTT.

V and J are TRBV29-1 and TRBJ2-2; 12 bases align to TRBD2. V shed 5 bases and J 6 bases; nucleotides not matched to a gene: 7. The CDR3 is 15 residues long. CDR1 is SQVTM and CDR2 is ANQGSEA in the germline V gene. CDR3 nucleotides: TGCAGCGTTCGGTCTAGCGGGAGGGGGGCCGGGGAGCTGTTTTTT. This sequence encodes CSVRSSGRGAGELFF.

The chain recombines TRBV5-1 with TRBJ1-3; D is unclear. In germline, CDR1 is SGHRS, CDR2 YFSETQ. V was cut by 1 base and J by 0 bases, with 8 bases left in between. This CDR3 contains 15 residues. CDR3 sequence (DNA): TGCGCCAGCAGCTTGAATACGCTCTCTGGAAACACCATATATTTT. Protein product: CASSLNTLSGNTIYF.

The rearrangement joins TRBV29-1 to TRBJ2-7, with TRBD2 identical over 12 bases. V trimming: 8 bases; J trimming: 3 bases; junction bases outside the gene matches: 5. Looked up from germline, CDR1 is SQVTM and CDR2 is ANQGSEA. The CDR3 is 13 amino acids. The CDR3: CSIRGLAGYEQYF. CDR3 bases: TGCAGCATTCGGGGACTAGCGGGCTACGAGCAGTACTTC.

The rearrangement uses TRBV15 and TRBJ1-2; TRBD1 aligns across 7 bases. The CDR3 runs to 15 residues. The germline V gene has CDR1 LNHNV and CDR2 YYDKDF (reference sequence). V was pared by 1 base and J by 6 bases, with 8 bases of the junction left unmatched. Here the CDR3 reads CATSRGSTGSDGYTF. Written as DNA, the CDR3 is TGTGCCACCAGCAGAGGCTCGACAGGGTCTGATGGCTACACCTTC.

The chain couples TRBV30 to TRBJ2-3; D uncertain. This CDR3 region has 13 residues. Trimming left V 3 bases short and J 6 bases short, with 13 bases between. CDR1 GTSNPN and CDR2 SVGIG come from the germline V gene (reference sequence). In DNA form, the CDR3 reads TGTGCCTGGAGAAGGCCGCCAGATGATACGCAGTATTTT. This codes for CAWRRPPDDTQYF.

This clone was picked up a small number of times. Relative to the germline gene, one junction end is altered; a read error may explain this. The chain recombines TRBV7-7 with TRBJ1-4; no reliable D call. Per the germline V gene, CDR1 is SSHAT and CDR2 is FNYEAQ (reference sequence). This CDR3 region has 15 residues. For the CDR3, the DNA is TGTGCTAGCAGCCCTAACGGCCAGAGAGGTGAAAAACTGTTTTTT. This codes for CASSPNGQRGEKLFF. The variable domain in full, completed from reference TRBV7-7 and TRBJ1-4, reads GAGVSQSPRYKVTKRGQDVTLRCDPISSHATLYWYQQALGQGPEFLTYFNYEAQPDKSGLPSDRFSAERPEGSISTLTIQRTEQRDSAMYRCASSPNGQRGEKLFFGSGTQLSVL.

The rearrangement joins TRBV7-6 to TRBJ2-7; 7 bases agree with TRBD2. The CDR3 runs to 18 residues. The trim removed 1 base at V and 3 bases at J, leaving 15 bases unmatched. Germline V gene lookup returns CDR1 SGHVS and CDR2 FNYEAQ. The DNA for the CDR3 is TGTGCCAGCAGCTTAGGACCGCTAGCGGAGGAAACGTACTACGAGCAGTACTTC. Protein product: CASSLGPLAEETYYEQYF.

This sequence joins TRBV19 and TRBJ2-1; 14 positions match TRBD2. V lost 5 bases and J lost 5; bases outside the gene matches: 2. Germline values: CDR1 LNHDA, CDR2 SQIVND (reference sequence). This CDR3 region has 15 residues. This chain's CDR3 is CASSLGLAGDNEQFF. For the CDR3, the DNA is TGTGCCAGTAGTTTGGGACTAGCGGGAGACAATGAGCAGTTCTTC.

The J gene is TRBJ2-7, the V gene TRBV2; 10 bases map to TRBD1. Per germline, CDR1 SNHLY and CDR2 FYNNEI. Germline trimming cut 5 bases from V and 6 bases from J; bases unmatched to any gene: 10. CDR3 length: 15 amino acids. CDR3 sequence reads: CASSPRGTGESEQYF. CDR3 coding DNA: TGTGCCAGCAGTCCCCGAGGGACAGGGGAATCCGAGCAGTACTTC.

The V and J genes are TRBV7-2 and TRBJ2-4; D is unclear. Looked up from germline, CDR1 is SGHTA and CDR2 is FQGNSA. V was clipped by 2 bases and J by 6 bases, with 14 bases between them. This CDR3 has 15 residues. The CDR3 region has the DNA TGTGCCAGCAGCTTAAGGGCCCCCGGCGGAAACATTCAGTACTTC. Encoded protein: CASSLRAPGGNIQYF.

V usage is TRBV5-1 and J usage is TRBJ2-1, with D unclear. Germline loops: CDR1 SGHRS, CDR2 YFSETQ. With 4 bases removed from V and 8 bases from J, the gap between germline ends came to 13 bases. CDR3 length equals 13 residues. CDR3 in DNA: TGCGCCAGCAGCCCAATTGGGAAACATGAGCAGTTCTTC. This encodes CASSPIGKHEQFF.

This chain connects TRBV9 to TRBJ1-2; no definite D call. V gave up 2 bases and J gave up 4 bases, with 18 bases separating them. The CDR3 contains 16 residues. The V gene's germline CDR1 is SGDLS and CDR2 YYNGEE. The CDR3 spells CASSVEGYRGGYGYTF. The CDR3 nucleotides read TGTGCCAGCAGCGTCGAAGGGTACCGGGGTGGCTATGGCTACACCTTC.

The chain carries TRBV2 and TRBJ1-5; no firm D call. The CDR3 contains 13 residues. Germline V lookup: CDR1 SNHLY, CDR2 FYNNEI. V lost 4 bases to trimming and J lost 2 bases, with 6 bases between them. CDR3 in DNA: TGTGCCAGCAGTGTGTATCGCAATCAGCCCCAGCATTTT. Its protein is CASSVYRNQPQHF.

CDR3 loop: CASSEEGAGSYEQYF. CDR3 in DNA: TGTGCCAGCAGTGAAGAGGGGGCAGGCTCCTACGAGCAGTACTTC. The V call is TRBV6-1, the J call TRBJ2-7; 7 bases line up with TRBD1. The CDR3 runs 15 residues. CDR1 is MNHNS and CDR2 is SASEGT in the germline V gene. Trimming at V came to 1 base and at J to 0 bases, leaving 3 bases not matched to a gene.

The sample holds a few counts of this clone. V and J are TRBV10-3 and TRBJ1-1, with unresolved D. Germline V gene sequence: CDR1 ENHRY, CDR2 SYGVKD. This CDR3 contains 15 residues. Trimming removed 0 bases from V and 0 bases from J, with 8 bases in between. CDR3: CAISESGGMNTEAFF. In DNA form, the CDR3 reads TGTGCCATCAGTGAGTCCGGAGGGATGAACACTGAAGCTTTCTTT.

This clone was detected a few times. The chain carries TRBV5-4 and TRBJ1-4; tentative D call: TRBD1 (6 bases). The CDR3 runs 15 residues. The germline V and J ends were trimmed by 4 bases and 8 bases, with 18 bases remaining between them. Germline CDR1 reads SGHNT; CDR2 reads YYREEE (reference sequence). For the CDR3, the DNA is TGTGCCAGCAGCCCGGCGACAGGATCTCACGAAAAACTGTTTTTT. This gives the protein CASSPATGSHEKLFF.

V and J are TRBV7-2 and TRBJ1-1; a possible D gene is TRBD1 (5 bases). The CDR3 is 14 residues long. Per germline, CDR1 SGHTA and CDR2 FQGNSA. The ends were cut back, 5 bases at V and 0 bases at J, with 10 bases in the middle. As DNA, the CDR3 is TGTGCCAGCAGCCGTGACAGACTGAACACTGAAGCTTTCTTT. It yields the protein CASSRDRLNTEAFF.

J is TRBJ1-3 and V is TRBV25-1; no definite D call. There are 14 residues in the CDR3. Germline CDR1 is MGHDK and CDR2 is SYGVNS. The V and J ends lost 1 base and 0 bases respectively, with 4 bases between them. The CDR3 nucleotides read TGTGCCAGCAGTGAATGGGGCTCTGGAAACACCATATATTTT. Its translation: CASSEWGSGNTIYF. The full variable domain, completed using reference TRBV25-1 and TRBJ1-3, is EADIYQTPRYLVIGTGKKITLECSQTMGHDKMYWYQQDPGMELHLIHYSYGVNSTEKGDLSSESTVSRIRTEHFPLTLESARPSHTSQYLCASSEWGSGNTIYFGEGSWLTVV.

This clone was seen only a few times. A read error may account for a junction end that differs from germline. The chain is built from TRBV7-7 and TRBJ1-3; D is unresolved. The CDR3 length is 15 residues. Per the germline V gene, CDR1 is SSHAT and CDR2 is FNYEAQ (reference sequence). Here the CDR3 reads CASSPSSGEGNTIYF. In DNA, the CDR3 is TGTGCTAGCAGCCCCAGCTCAGGAGAAGGAAACACCATATATTTT.

CDR3 DNA: TGTGCCAGCGGGGCCGCAGGGGGGAATCAGCCCCAGCATTTT. Its translation: CASGAAGGNQPQHF. The rearrangement uses TRBV6-1 and TRBJ1-5, with TRBD1 identical over 7 bases. Germline-derived CDR1 and CDR2 are MNHNS and SASEGT. Trimming removed 8 bases from V and 4 bases from J; junction bases left unmatched: 8. The CDR3 sequence is 14 residues long.

The V gene is TRBV5-1, the J gene TRBJ2-7; the D is unclear. V shed 2 bases and J shed 0 bases, with 6 bases lying between them. Germline V gives CDR1 SGHRS, CDR2 YFSETQ. This CDR3 has 13 amino acids. This CDR3 is CASSFESSYEQYF. The CDR3 DNA is TGCGCCAGCAGCTTCGAGAGCTCCTACGAGCAGTACTTC.

The J gene is TRBJ1-5, the V gene TRBV2, with unresolved D. Germline lookup yields CDR1 SNHLY and CDR2 FYNNEI. V was clipped by 7 bases and J by 0 bases, with 10 bases between them. This CDR3 is built from 14 residues. The CDR3 coding sequence is TGTGCCAGCACTGACGGCTATAGCAATCAGCCCCAGCATTTT. Amino acids: CASTDGYSNQPQHF. Together with reference TRBV2 and TRBJ1-5, the CDR3 gives the full variable domain: EPEVTQTPSHQVTQMGQEVILRCVPISNHLYFYWYRQILGQKVEFLVSFYNNEISEKSEIFDDQFSVERPDGSNFTLKIRSTKLEDSAMYFCASTDGYSNQPQHFGDGTRLSIL.

The chain combines TRBV5-6 with TRBJ1-1, with TRBD1 matching 10 bases. The V gene end was trimmed by 3 bases and the J gene end by 4 bases; junction bases not matched to a gene: 0. This CDR3 has 13 residues. Germline CDR1 SGHDT, CDR2 YYEEEE. The CDR3 protein is CASSWTGGTEAFF. CDR3 in DNA: TGTGCCAGCAGCTGGACAGGGGGCACTGAAGCTTTCTTT.

The CDR3 coding sequence is TGTGCCAGCAGTACCTACAGTGCAACTAATGAAAAACTGTTTTTT. Translation: CASSTYSATNEKLFF. The V call is TRBV27, the J call TRBJ1-4; no definite D call. The CDR3 is 15 amino acids. V was pared by 5 bases and J by 0 bases, with 10 bases between. Germline V gene sequence: CDR1 MNHEY, CDR2 SMNVEV (reference sequence).

V gene TRBV10-3 combines with J gene TRBJ2-1; 11 bases line up with TRBD1. V lost 6 bases to trimming and J lost 4 bases; unmatched junction nucleotides: 2. This CDR3 has 14 residues. CDR1 and CDR2 from the germline V gene are ENHRY and SYGVKD. The CDR3 spells CAIRGTGGYNEQFF. DNA for the CDR3: TGTGCCATCAGAGGGACAGGGGGATACAATGAGCAGTTCTTC.

The rearrangement joins TRBV7-9 to TRBJ2-2; 8 bases map to TRBD2. The germline gives CDR1 SEHNR, CDR2 FQNEAQ (reference sequence). J gave up 4 bases and V 8 bases, and 6 bases lay outside the gene matches. The CDR3 has 14 residues. CDR3: CASGTSGSTGELFF. The CDR3 DNA follows: TGTGCCAGCGGCACTAGCGGTTCCACCGGGGAGCTGTTTTTT.